These T cell receptor beta chains were read from a single sample in a study of identifying expanded T cells in peripheral blood. Assay: immunoSEQ multiplex PCR; the TCRdb copy retains only in-frame clones and omits some. Here the sample spans about 63,000 clones, approximately 80% being singletons. The specimen was blood. All receptors derive from a person between 18 and 75 years old in good health. CDR3s include the opening cysteine and the closing phenylalanine or tryptophan. The D gene is left open where the match is weak. The size entry is marked missing in some rows and otherwise reads once, few, many or a size class.

V gene	D gene	CDR3 length	clone size	J gene	CDR3 DNA	CDR3 protein
TRBV6-5	.	16	.	TRBJ1-1	TGTGCCAGCAGTTACAGCGGGTTACGATTGAACACTGAAGCTTTCTTT	CASSYSGLRLNTEAFF
TRBV30	TRBD2	15	.	TRBJ2-3	TGTGCCTGGAGTGCACTAGCGGGGGGCACAGATACGCAGTATTTT	CAWSALAGGTDTQYF
TRBV29-1	TRBD1	14	.	TRBJ1-1	TGCAGCGTCTCAAACAGGGGGCGCAGCACTGAAGCTTTCTTT	CSVSNRGRSTEAFF
TRBV5-1	TRBD2	13	.	TRBJ2-1	TGCGCCAGCAAGGGGAGGGTTTTGAATGAGCAGTTCTTC	CASKGRVLNEQFF
TRBV2	.	13	.	TRBJ1-1	TGTGCCAGCAGTGAGAGGGCCATCACTGAAGCTTTCTTT	CASSERAITEAFF
TRBV23-1	TRBD1	17	.	TRBJ2-2	TGCGCCAACGAACTGAATCCCGGGACAGGGTCCACCGGGGAGCTGTTTTTT	CANELNPGTGSTGELFF
TRBV6-1	TRBD1	15	.	TRBJ2-2	TGTGCCAGCAGTGAAGGGACAGGGACAGCCGGGGAGCTGTTTTTT	CASSEGTGTAGELFF
TRBV11-2	TRBD1	16	few	TRBJ2-1	TGTGCCAGCAGCTTAAACCCTGGGACAGCCTACAATGAGCAGTTCTTC	CASSLNPGTAYNEQFF
TRBV4-3	TRBD1	15	.	TRBJ1-4	TGCGCCAGCAGCCAAGGGGACAGGTCGGGGGAAAAACTGTTTTTT	CASSQGDRSGEKLFF
TRBV5-5	.	13	.	TRBJ1-3	TGTGCCAGCAGCTTGGCCGTTAGAAACACCATATATTTT	CASSLAVRNTIYF
TRBV6-1	TRBD1	14	.	TRBJ1-5	TGTGCCAGCAGTGAACGGGACAGATATCAGCCCCAGCATTTT	CASSERDRYQPQHF
TRBV19	.	15	once	TRBJ1-3	TGTGCCAGTAGTAATATCGGGGAAGGAGGAAACACCATATATTTT	CASSNIGEGGNTIYF
TRBV11-3	.	13	once	TRBJ2-7	TGTGCCAGCAGCTTCCCAGGCTTCTACGAGCAGTACTTC	CASSFPGFYEQYF
TRBV30	TRBD2	15	.	TRBJ2-5	TGTGCCTGGAGCGAGGGTGGGGGGGTTCAAGAGACCCAGTACTTC	CAWSEGGGVQETQYF
TRBV2	TRBD2	16	once	TRBJ2-1	TGTGCCAGCAGGGGCCAAACTAGCGGGGCCTACAATGAGCAGTTCTTC	CASRGQTSGAYNEQFF
TRBV2	.	16	.	TRBJ2-3	TGTGCCAGCAGTGCCGGGGCTCGGGACAGCACAGATACGCAGTATTTT	CASSAGARDSTDTQYF
TRBV30	.	14	.	TRBJ1-2	TGTGCCTGGAGTGTAAATGGACCTAACTATGGCTACACCTTC	CAWSVNGPNYGYTF
TRBV10-2	.	17	.	TRBJ2-3	TGCGCCAGCAGCGACCCTGGGGGATACCTCCCTACAGATACGCAGTATTTT	CASSDPGGYLPTDTQYF
TRBV10-3	.	15	.	TRBJ2-2	TGTGCCATCAGGGTTGGGACGGCCGACACCGGGGAGCTGTTTTTT	CAIRVGTADTGELFF
TRBV29-1	.	12	.	TRBJ1-3	TGCAGCGTTGATTCCCCGGGAAACACCATATATTTT	CSVDSPGNTIYF
TRBV9	TRBD2	20	.	TRBJ2-6	TGTGCCAGCAGCGTAGTTCCCACTAGCGGGGCCGGCTCTGGGGCCAACGTCCTGACTTTC	CASSVVPTSGAGSGANVLTF
TRBV5-4	TRBD1	15	.	TRBJ2-2	TGTGCCAGCAGCTGGGACAGGGGTCGGACCGGGGAGCTGTTTTTT	CASSWDRGRTGELFF
TRBV7-2	.	14	once	TRBJ2-5	TGTGCCAGCAGCTTAGTGGGGGGGCAGGAGACCCAGTACTTC	CASSLVGGQETQYF
TRBV30	.	14	.	TRBJ2-4	TGTGCCTGGAGTCCAAAAGACAGGAGCCTCTCACAGTACTTC	CAWSPKDRSLSQYF
TRBV5-3	.	11	.	TRBJ1-2	TGTGCCAGAAGCTTATCACATGGCTACACCTTC	CARSLSHGYTF
TRBV5-1	.	17	.	TRBJ2-7	TGCGCCAGCAGCTCGGAGCGAAGCGGGCCGGCCTCCTACGAGCAGTACTTC	CASSSERSGPASYEQYF
TRBV6-5	.	14	.	TRBJ2-3	TGTGCCAGCAGTTATGGGCCATTCACAGATACGCAGTATTTT	CASSYGPFTDTQYF
TRBV7-2	.	13	.	TRBJ2-7	TGTGCCAGCAGCCGAGAGACAGTCTACGAGCAGTACTTC	CASSRETVYEQYF
TRBV5-5	TRBD2	16	.	TRBJ2-1	TGTGCCAGCAGCTTGCTTCGAGGGAGGGGTGCGCATGAGCAGTTCTTC	CASSLLRGRGAHEQFF
TRBV7-8	.	16	.	TRBJ1-3	TGTGCCAGCAGCTTAGCGTCGGGGGACTCTGGAAACACCATATATTTT	CASSLASGDSGNTIYF
TRBV15	.	13	.	TRBJ2-7	TGTGCCACCAGCTCGACCTACTCCTACGAGCAGTACTTC	CATSSTYSYEQYF
TRBV25-1	.	12	.	TRBJ2-1	TGTGCCAGCAGTGAAAACTGGGATGAGCAGTTCTTC	CASSENWDEQFF
TRBV5-3	.	15	.	TRBJ2-7	TGTGCCAGAAGCTTGAGGGTCCTAGGCTACTACGAGCAGTACTTC	CARSLRVLGYYEQYF
TRBV7-6	TRBD2	14	.	TRBJ2-3	TGTGCCAGCAGCTATAGCGGGGGTACAGATACGCAGTATTTT	CASSYSGGTDTQYF
TRBV6-4	TRBD1	17	few	TRBJ2-6	TGTGCCAGCAGTGAAGGGACAGGGGGCTCTGGGGCCAACGTCCTGACTTTC	CASSEGTGGSGANVLTF
TRBV27	.	15	once	TRBJ2-2	TGTGCCAGATTACCCGGGGGCGAGGACACCGGGGAGCTGTTTTTT	CARLPGGEDTGELFF
TRBV9	TRBD2	18	once	TRBJ2-3	TGTGCCAGCAGCGTAGGGGTCCCCAGCGGGGGGGTGAGGGATACGCAGTATTTT	CASSVGVPSGGVRDTQYF
TRBV6-6	TRBD2	13	.	TRBJ2-3	TGTGCCAGCAGTAGCGGGGCTTCAGATACGCAGTATTTT	CASSSGASDTQYF
TRBV11-3	.	14	.	TRBJ2-7	TGTGCCAGCAGCTTAGGGCGGAACTCCTACGAGCAGTACTTC	CASSLGRNSYEQYF
TRBV5-1	TRBD2	17	.	TRBJ2-3	TGCGCCAGCAGCATAAAAGCGGGGTGGGAGGACACAGATACGCAGTATTTT	CASSIKAGWEDTDTQYF
TRBV5-5	TRBD2	16	.	TRBJ2-3	TGTGCCAGCAGCTTGGAGCTAGCGGGGCACACAGATACGCAGTATTTT	CASSLELAGHTDTQYF
TRBV5-4	.	14	.	TRBJ2-5	TGTGCCAGCAGCTTGGCCGCGGGGCAAGAGACCCAGTACTTC	CASSLAAGQETQYF
TRBV6-1	.	11	.	TRBJ2-1	TGTGCCAGCAGATGGGGGAATGAGCAGTTCTTC	CASRWGNEQFF
TRBV6-5	.	13	few	TRBJ2-3	TGTGCCAGCAGTTACTCGCGGCTAGATACGCAGTATTTT	CASSYSRLDTQYF
TRBV11-2	TRBD1	14	.	TRBJ2-5	TGTGCCAGCAGCCCTCAGGGGGCCCAAGAGACCCAGTACTTC	CASSPQGAQETQYF